This T cell receptor (beta chain) was retrieved from a study of blood T cell repertoires in COVID-19. The wider study: The analysed material was cDNA or gDNA that came from T cells, B-cell-depleted T cells, or PBMCs.

CDR1 PRHDT and CDR2 FYEKMQ come from the germline V gene (reference sequence). The CDR3 contains 19 residues. V lost 3 bases and J lost 8, with 29 bases in between. Those who participated ranged in age from roughly 18 to 89 years and resided in 20 to 30 US areas. Either two negative PCRs, clearance, or symptom resolution qualified Cohort 3 donors as recovered. In the source study's methods: How many nucleated cells were present was estimated from reference gene primer amplification. This table comes from immunoSEQ multiplex PCR, and its TCRdb copy is limited to in-frame clones, with some not included. The V and J calls and clone size come from that table; D and trimming were worked out from the DNA. The profile shows 250,000 or so clones, approximately 85% of them singletons.

The V call is TRBV13, the J call TRBJ2-1, with D unresolved. This receptor was obtained from a woman aged 50 to 60 who had recovered from COVID-19. Sequencing was carried out using PBMCs or T cells enriched from blood (not recorded which). The chain's CDR3 is CASSFQTRRSVSTMDEQFF. In DNA form, the CDR3 reads TGTGCCAGCAGCTTTCAGACTCGTCGGTCGGTTTCGACGATGGATGAGCAGTTCTTC.